This T cell receptor (beta chain) was found in a study of PD-L1 blockade in urothelial cancer. Whole-study context: Blood samples had a median of 141,255 T cells.

Germline CDR1 SGHRS, CDR2 YFSETQ. This CDR3 has 14 amino acids. V lost 3 bases, J lost 5 bases, and 2 bases stayed unmatched. Time point given: pretreatment peripheral blood. Produced via immunoSEQ multiplex PCR; TCRdb's table is partial and in-frame only. This table holds about 87,000 clones, roughly 90% found once. This clone was observed once. Additional DNA sequences in this sample encode the identical CDR3. The input for sequencing was PBMCs, taken around atezolizumab (anti-PD-L1) treatment. The chain has TRBV5-1 and TRBJ1-4; 9 bases are a match to TRBD1. The source of this sequence is a woman of 80 years or more with urothelial cancer. CDR3 loop: CASSSGQGNEKLFF. The CDR3 nucleotides are TGCGCCAGCAGCTCCGGACAGGGGAATGAAAAACTGTTTTTT. Variable domain in full (rest from reference TRBV5-1 and TRBJ1-4): KAGVTQTPRYLIKTRGQQVTLSCSPISGHRSVSWYQQTPGQGLQFLFEYFSETQRNKGNFPGRFSGRQFSNSRSEMNVSTLELGDSALYLCASSSGQGNEKLFFGSGTQLSVL.